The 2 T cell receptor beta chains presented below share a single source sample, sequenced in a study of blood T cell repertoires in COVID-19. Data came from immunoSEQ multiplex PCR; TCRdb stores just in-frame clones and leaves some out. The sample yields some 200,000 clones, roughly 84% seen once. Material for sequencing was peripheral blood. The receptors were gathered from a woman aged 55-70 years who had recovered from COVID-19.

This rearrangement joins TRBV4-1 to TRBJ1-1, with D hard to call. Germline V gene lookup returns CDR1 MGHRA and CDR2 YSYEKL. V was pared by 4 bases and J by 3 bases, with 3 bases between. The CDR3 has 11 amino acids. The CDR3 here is CASSRDTEAFF. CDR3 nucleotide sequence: TGCGCCAGCAGCCGCGACACTGAAGCTTTCTTT.

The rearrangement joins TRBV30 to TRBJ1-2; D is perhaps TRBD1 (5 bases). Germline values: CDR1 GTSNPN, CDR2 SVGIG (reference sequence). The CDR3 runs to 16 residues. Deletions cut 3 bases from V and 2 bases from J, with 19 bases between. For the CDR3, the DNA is TGTGCCTGGAGGAGAACGCGGGGCCTAGAGAACTATGGCTACACCTTC. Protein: CAWRRTRGLENYGYTF.